The 23 T cell receptor beta chains given below trace back to one sample, sequenced in a study of T cells in Graves' hyperthyroidism and ophthalmopathy. Amplification of TCR beta CDR3 regions used RNA as the template. The primer set for the first-round RT-PCR of the TCR CDR3 was HTBI. TCRdb independently ran MiXCR on the multiplex PCR reads; one entry per CDR3 protein. The sample lists about 460,000 distinct CDR3 sequences, around a fifth occurring once. The sequencing sample was made of blood. The receptors come from a woman aged 70-85 years with Graves' ophthalmopathy.

The chain carries TRBV18 and TRBJ1-5; no firm D call. The germline V gene encodes CDR1 KGHSH and CDR2 LQKENI. The ends were cut back, 5 bases at V and 0 bases at J, with 20 bases in the middle. CDR3 length equals 18 residues. Here the CDR3 reads CASSARRADPYSNQPQHF. The CDR3 DNA sequence: TGTGCCAGCTCAGCTCGCCGGGCCGACCCCTATAGCAATCAGCCCCAGCATTTT.

This clonotype was counted between two and nine times. The rearrangement joins TRBV28 to TRBJ2-5; 7 positions match TRBD2. CDR3 length: 12 residues. Germline-derived CDR1 and CDR2 are MDHEN and SYDVKM. Trimming at V came to 6 bases and at J to 10 bases, leaving 8 bases not matched to a gene. The CDR3 reads CASRKSGNVQYF. As DNA, the CDR3 is TGTGCCAGCAGGAAGAGCGGGAATGTCCAGTACTTC.

V is TRBV28 and J is TRBJ1-1; D ambiguous. The germline V gene has CDR1 MDHEN and CDR2 SYDVKM. The CDR3 is 11 amino acids. The CDR3 region has the DNA TGTGTACTCCTTACCAACACTGAAGCTTTCTTT. This encodes CVLLTNTEAFF.

The CDR3 reads CASSLIGQGVPVYGYTF. The CDR3, as DNA: TGTGCCAGCAGCTTAATAGGACAGGGGGTGCCGGTCTATGGCTACACCTTC. The J gene is TRBJ1-2, the V gene TRBV7-9; 10 bases align to TRBD1. With V trimmed by 2 bases and J by 4 bases, 10 bases remained unmatched. Germline lookup yields CDR1 SEHNR and CDR2 FQNEAQ (reference sequence). The CDR3 consists of 17 residues.

This chain connects TRBV27 to TRBJ1-6; 7 bases align to TRBD1. The CDR3 covers 14 residues. V lost 7 bases, J lost 9 bases, and 9 bases stayed unmatched. Germline-derived CDR1 and CDR2 are MNHEY and SMNVEV (reference sequence). The CDR3 coding sequence is TGTGCCAGCACCACATCAGGGGGAGGTTCACCCCTCCACTTT. Translated: CASTTSGGGSPLHF.

This clonotype was recorded at least ten times. The genes are TRBV12-3 or TRBV12-4 and TRBJ2-1; perhaps TRBD1 as D (5 bases). This CDR3 has 15 amino acids. V was trimmed by 10 bases and J by 0 bases, leaving 16 bases between them. As DNA, the CDR3 is TGTGCCACCCTTAAAGGGGTGGGCTCCTACAATGAGCAGTTCTTC. Protein product: CATLKGVGSYNEQFF.

This clonotype was detected only a few times. V gene TRBV5-1 combines with J gene TRBJ2-1; unclear D gene. CDR3 length equals 16 residues. Trimming took 0 bases from V and 0 from J, leaving 10 bases between them. Germline V gene sequence: CDR1 SGHRS, CDR2 YFSETQ. CDR3 loop: CASSLALSSSYNEQFF. In nucleotides, the CDR3 is TGCGCCAGCAGCTTGGCCCTGTCGAGCTCCTACAATGAGCAGTTCTTC. The full variable domain, rest sourced from reference TRBV5-1 and TRBJ2-1, is KAGVTQTPRYLIKTRGQQVTLSCSPISGHRSVSWYQQTPGQGLQFLFEYFSETQRNKGNFPGRFSGRQFSNSRSEMNVSTLELGDSALYLCASSLALSSSYNEQFFGPGTRLTVL.

CDR3 in amino acids: CASSLLSNTGELFF. CDR3 bases: TGTGCCAGCAGTTTGCTATCGAACACCGGGGAGCTGTTTTTT. The gene calls are TRBV12-3 or TRBV12-4 and TRBJ2-2; D call uncertain. Trimming removed 3 bases at V and 0 bases at J, with 5 bases between. This CDR3 contains 14 residues.

The sample holds a few counts of this clonotype. This chain joins TRBV12-3 or TRBV12-4 and TRBJ2-3; unclear D gene. This CDR3 has 13 residues. Trimming removed 7 bases at V and 2 bases at J, with 10 bases between. The CDR3 is CASILENTDTQYF. The CDR3 DNA is TGTGCCAGCATCTTAGAGAACACAGATACGCAGTATTTT.

With regard to this clonotype: At one of its ends the junction is not consistent with the germline gene, which may arise from a read error. CDR3 DNA: TGTGCCAGCAGCTTGGACCTTCTGAACACTGGAGCTTTCTTT. Protein: CASSLDLLNTGAFF. V gene TRBV7-9 combines with J gene TRBJ1-1; the D is unclear. This CDR3 is built from 14 residues. Germline CDR1 is SEHNR and CDR2 is FQNEAQ (reference sequence). The full variable domain, with the rest looked up from reference TRBV7-9 and TRBJ1-1, is DTGVSQNPRHKITKRGQNVTFRCDPISEHNRLYWYRQTLGQGPEFLTYFQNEAQLEKSRLLSDRFSAERPKGSFSTLEIQRTEQGDSAMYLCASSLDLLNTGAFFGQGTRLTVV.

V gene TRBV15 combines with J gene TRBJ2-3; tentative D call: TRBD2 (6 bases). Germline V gives CDR1 LNHNV, CDR2 YYDKDF (reference sequence). CDR3 length: 16 residues. Trimming cost V 4 bases and J 0 bases, with 14 bases left between them. CDR3 sequence (DNA): TGTGCCACCAGCATAGGCCGGGGAGGAAGCACAGATACGCAGTATTTT. The encoded protein is CATSIGRGGSTDTQYF.

The chain carries TRBV12-3 or TRBV12-4 and TRBJ2-7, with a possible D match to TRBD1 (5 bases). Trimming shortened V by 0 bases and J by 5 bases, and 8 bases separated the two germline ends. This CDR3 contains 13 residues. The CDR3 DNA reads as TGTGCCAGCAGTTTAGCCAGGGTCAACGAGCAGTACTTC. Amino acid sequence: CASSLARVNEQYF.

With regard to this clonotype: One end of the junction is discordant with germline, which a read error may explain. V gene TRBV7-3 combines with J gene TRBJ2-3; D uncertain. The CDR3 is 14 residues long. Germline loops: CDR1 SGHTA, CDR2 FQGTGA. The CDR3 coding sequence is TGTGTCAGCAGCCGAGGTCCTTCGGGAGATACGCAGTATTTT. Translation: CVSSRGPSGDTQYF.

This clonotype was counted many times. The rearrangement links TRBV9 to TRBJ2-1, with 8 bases identical to TRBD1. After removal of 0 bases from V and 9 bases from J, the junction contained 14 bases not matched to a gene. In germline, CDR1 is SGDLS, CDR2 YYNGEE. This CDR3 is 17 amino acids long. The CDR3 region is CASSVGPGGAGSSEQFF. CDR3 in DNA: TGTGCCAGCAGCGTAGGGCCAGGGGGCGCAGGATCGAGTGAGCAGTTCTTC.

V usage is TRBV20-1 and J usage is TRBJ2-5; 7 bases map to TRBD1. CDR3 length equals 12 residues. Germline CDR1 DFQATT, CDR2 SNEGSKA (reference sequence). CDR3 in amino acids: CSLAGGQETQYF. CDR3 nucleotides: TGCAGCCTTGCAGGGGGCCAAGAGACCCAGTACTTC.

The genes are TRBV28 and TRBJ2-1; no definite D call. V lost 3 bases, J lost 12 bases, and 9 bases lay in between. The CDR3 totals 11 residues. Germline V lookup: CDR1 MDHEN, CDR2 SYDVKM. This CDR3 reads CASSFTVRQFF. The CDR3 DNA is TGTGCCAGCAGTTTTACGGTGAGGCAGTTCTTC. The full variable domain, rest sourced from reference TRBV28 and TRBJ2-1, is DVKVTQSSRYLVKRTGEKVFLECVQDMDHENMFWYRQDPGLGLRLIYFSYDVKMKEKGDIPEGYSVSREKKERFSLILESASTNQTSMYLCASSFTVRQFFGPGTRLTVL.

This clonotype was seen a handful of times. The chain has TRBV12-3 or TRBV12-4 and TRBJ2-1, with D possibly matching TRBD2 (6 bases). The CDR3 is made up of 14 amino acids. The V end lost 3 bases, the J end lost 12 bases, and 18 bases lay between the germline ends. CDR3 in DNA: TGTGCCAGCAGTTTTGTGTCCCGGGAGCGTGGGCAGTTCTTC. As protein: CASSFVSRERGQFF.

This chain links TRBV15 with TRBJ2-7; a possible D gene is TRBD1 (6 bases). Trimming pared 3 bases from V and 2 bases from J, leaving 11 bases between. CDR3 length: 14 amino acids. Germline-derived CDR1 and CDR2 are LNHNV and YYDKDF (reference sequence). In nucleotides, the CDR3 is TGTGCCACCAGCAGCAGAGACAGGCCCTACGAGCAGTACTTC. Translating it yields CATSSRDRPYEQYF.

In this sample, this clonotype turned up a few times. The chain couples TRBV7-9 to TRBJ2-3; D is unclear. V dropped 3 bases and J dropped 8 bases, with 12 bases sitting between them. Per the germline V gene, CDR1 is SEHNR and CDR2 is FQNEAQ (reference sequence). The CDR3 totals 13 residues. The CDR3 DNA reads as TGTGCCAGCAGCTTTGACTCCGTTGGTACGCAGTATTTT. Its protein is CASSFDSVGTQYF.

This clonotype appeared a few times. This chain joins TRBV29-1 and TRBJ1-1; 8 nucleotides agree with TRBD1. V was pared by 6 bases and J by 5 bases, with 8 bases of the junction left unmatched. Germline CDR1 is SQVTM and CDR2 is ANQGSEA. This CDR3 region has 13 residues. The CDR3 DNA follows: TGCAGCGTCCTCAGGGGGCCGGGGACTGAAGCTTTCTTT. Amino acid sequence: CSVLRGPGTEAFF. Full variable domain (missing parts from reference TRBV29-1 and TRBJ1-1): SAVISQKPSRDICQRGTSLTIQCQVDSQVTMMFWYRQQPGQSLTLIATANQGSEATYESGFVIDKFPISRPNLTFSTLTVSNMSPEDSSIYLCSVLRGPGTEAFFGQGTRLTVV.

This clonotype was detected a few times. The chain links TRBV5-1 to TRBJ1-4; a possible D gene is TRBD1 (6 bases). Trimming removed 0 bases at V and 8 bases at J, with 14 bases between. Germline V CDR1 and CDR2: SGHRS, YFSETQ. This CDR3 spans 15 amino acids. The CDR3 DNA follows: TGCGCCAGCAGCTTGGTCGGGGGCCCGGAGGAAAAACTGTTTTTT. This gives the protein CASSLVGGPEEKLFF.

This clonotype was counted between two and nine times. This chain joins TRBV6-1 and TRBJ2-7, with 8 nucleotides matching TRBD2. The CDR3 loop spans 18 amino acids. CDR1 and CDR2 (germline): MNHNS, SASEGT. V lost 10 bases to trimming and J lost 4 bases; unmatched junction nucleotides: 24. The CDR3, as DNA: TGTGCCACCATCTACCCCAGGAATGAGCGGGAGCCGGGGTACGAGCAGTACTTC. Translating it yields CATIYPRNEREPGYEQYF.

The chain joins TRBV20-1 to TRBJ1-3; no clear D gene. CDR3 length equals 13 residues. The germline V gene has CDR1 DFQATT and CDR2 SNEGSKA (reference sequence). The germline V and J ends were trimmed by 0 bases and 2 bases, with 5 bases remaining between them. CDR3: CSARDAAGNTIYF. CDR3 sequence (DNA): TGCAGTGCTAGAGATGCCGCTGGAAACACCATATATTTT.